This TCR beta chain was captured in a study of siplizumab effects on memory and regulatory T cells. Concerning this clone itself: Its cognate antigen is unknown.

Assay: immunoSEQ multiplex PCR; the TCRdb copy retains only in-frame clones and omits some. The sample holds some 99,000 clones, about 90% seen once. CDR3 length: 14 amino acids. Germline assignment: CDR1 SEHNR and CDR2 FQNEAQ (reference sequence). V was clipped by 4 bases and J by 9 bases; unmatched bases: 11. Study outcomes and limitations: Confirmation that proliferating Tregs from siplizumab cultures had suppressive function was not obtained. Greater diversity than memory cells seemed evident in naive T cells, which also appeared to be major alloresponse contributors.

Specimen: Tregs sorted from blood. J is TRBJ2-7 and V is TRBV7-9, with TRBD2 matching over 8 bases. The TCR sequence derives from a human donor in good health. In nucleotides, the CDR3 is TGTGCCAGCAGCTCGGCGGGAGGAGAGAGGCGGCAGTACTTC. Residues: CASSSAGGERRQYF.